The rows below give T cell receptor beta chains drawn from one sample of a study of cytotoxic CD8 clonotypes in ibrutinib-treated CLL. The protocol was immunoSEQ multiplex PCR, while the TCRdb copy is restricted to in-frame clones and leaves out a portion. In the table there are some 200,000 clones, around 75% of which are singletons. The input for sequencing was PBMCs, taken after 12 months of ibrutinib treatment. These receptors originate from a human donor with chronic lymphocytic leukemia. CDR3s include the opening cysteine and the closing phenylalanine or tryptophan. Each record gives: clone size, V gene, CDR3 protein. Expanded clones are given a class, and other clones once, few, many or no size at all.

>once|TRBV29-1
CSVEELEGRSYNEQFF
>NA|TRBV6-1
CASSLAGGPTGELFF
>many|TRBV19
CASSMGRWNQPQHF
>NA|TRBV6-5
CASRLDKGNQPQHF
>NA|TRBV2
CASRPTLTNTEAFF
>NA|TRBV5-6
CASSLQGGGLNQPQHF
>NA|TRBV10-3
CAISVELAGGEQFF
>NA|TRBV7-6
CASSPDRLNTEAFF
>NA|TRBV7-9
CASSPDRTYLIEQYF
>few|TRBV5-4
CASSLWTSGDRRQYF
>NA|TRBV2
CASSVRQGNGYTF
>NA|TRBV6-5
CASSPGRAEEETQYF
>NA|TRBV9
CASSVEGAGYPEAFF
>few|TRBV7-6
CASSPGTSGAVTDTQYF
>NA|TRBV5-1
CASSLSGDPTDWREQYF
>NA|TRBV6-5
CASSAGGQVEETQYF
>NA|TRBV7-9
CASSLVASGSNEQFF
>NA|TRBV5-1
CASSSQGYTEAFF
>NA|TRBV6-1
CASRFATGNNSPLHF
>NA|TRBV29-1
CAGALGDTQYF
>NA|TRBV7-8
CASSSRQGADSPLHF
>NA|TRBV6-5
CASVKTGTDTQYF
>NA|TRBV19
CASSMGRRGSGLFSNQPQHF